Below, 32 T cell receptor beta chains from the same sample are listed, as sequenced in a study of vaccination and CD4 T cells after COVID-19. These TCRs' antigens remain unknown. Oncomine TCR Beta short-read sequencing was applied to DNA from cultured CD4+ T cells. From the PCR reads, TCRdb called clonotypes with MiXCR, one entry per CDR3 protein. The sample carries more than 20,000 distinct CDR3 sequences, over 40% recorded once. The sample's treatment: roughly 11-day PBMC culture with coronavirus spike peptide pools or control peptides (ViraFEST assay). The specimen sequenced was CD4+ T cells from blood, cultured in vitro. The origin of the receptors is a human donor who had recovered from COVID-19.

The chain links TRBV11-2 to TRBJ2-7; 9 bases align to TRBD1. J gave up 5 bases and V 5 bases, and 7 bases lay outside the gene matches. The CDR3 length is 14 residues. Germline CDR1 SGHAT, CDR2 FQNNGV. In nucleotides, the CDR3 is TGTGCCAGCAGCCCTCATACAGGGGGCGACGAGCAGTACTTC. Translated, it gives CASSPHTGGDEQYF.

This clonotype showed up just a few times. The chain employs TRBV15 and TRBJ2-2; D is uncertain. The CDR3 covers 15 residues. Deletions cut 0 bases from V and 1 base from J, with 6 bases between. CDR1 LNHNV and CDR2 YYDKDF come from the germline V gene (reference sequence). CDR3 amino acids: CATSREWGNTGELFF. The CDR3 coding sequence is TGTGCCACCAGCAGAGAGTGGGGGAACACCGGGGAGCTGTTTTTT.

This clonotype was detected only a few times. The gene calls are TRBV19 and TRBJ1-2; TRBD1 might be the D (5 bases). The CDR3 totals 14 residues. Trimming removed 5 bases at V and 0 bases at J, with 10 bases between. CDR1 LNHDA and CDR2 SQIVND come from the germline V gene (reference sequence). The CDR3 sequence is CASSVRQTNYGYTF. CDR3 bases: TGTGCCAGTAGTGTCCGACAGACTAACTATGGCTACACCTTC.

The chain is built from TRBV30 and TRBJ1-6; TRBD1 is a possible D gene (6 bases). This CDR3 contains 17 residues. Trimming took 3 bases from V and 4 from J, leaving 19 bases between them. Germline values: CDR1 GTSNPN, CDR2 SVGIG (reference sequence). CDR3 loop: CAWSRLTLRGYNSPLHF. The DNA for the CDR3 is TGTGCCTGGAGCCGTCTCACCCTCAGGGGATATAATTCACCCCTCCACTTT.

The genes are TRBV19 and TRBJ1-1; 8 bases match TRBD1. The germline CDR1 and CDR2 sequences are LNHDA and SQIVND (reference sequence). V was clipped by 5 bases and J by 1 base; unmatched bases: 9. This CDR3 contains 16 residues. This CDR3 is CASSLTTGAGNTEAFF. CDR3 coding DNA: TGTGCCAGTAGTCTTACGACAGGGGCAGGGAACACTGAAGCTTTCTTT.

This chain's CDR3 is CASSPQAISYNSPLHF. The CDR3 DNA follows: TGCGCCAGCAGCCCCCAGGCCATCTCCTATAATTCACCCCTCCACTTT. V and J are TRBV4-3 and TRBJ1-6; no definite D call. Trimming removed 4 bases at V and 0 bases at J, with 10 bases between. The CDR3 runs 16 residues. Germline CDR1 is LGHNA and CDR2 is YSLEER.

The V and J genes are TRBV5-4 and TRBJ2-2; no clear D gene. V gave up 3 bases and J gave up 0 bases, with 12 bases separating them. Germline CDR1 reads SGHNT; CDR2 reads YYREEE (reference sequence). The CDR3 length is 16 residues. Written as DNA, the CDR3 is TGTGCCAGCAGCTCCAAATCGACTGCGAACACCGGGGAGCTGTTTTTT. As protein: CASSSKSTANTGELFF. The whole variable domain, remainder taken from reference TRBV5-4 and TRBJ2-2, is ETGVTQSPTHLIKTRGQQVTLRCSSQSGHNTVSWYQQALGQGPQFIFQYYREEENGRGNFPPRFSGLQFPNYSSELNVNALELDDSALYLCASSSKSTANTGELFFGEGSRLTVL.

This clonotype was recorded once. V and J are TRBV30 and TRBJ2-5, with 7 positions matching TRBD2. Germline V gene sequence: CDR1 GTSNPN, CDR2 SVGIG (reference sequence). This CDR3 comprises 15 residues. V was clipped by 2 bases and J by 0 bases; unmatched bases: 6. The CDR3 region is CAWSRSGAYQETQYF. CDR3 nucleotides: TGTGCCTGGAGTAGAAGCGGGGCGTACCAAGAGACCCAGTACTTC.

This clonotype was recorded once. V gene TRBV18 combines with J gene TRBJ1-1; D remains unclear. Germline lookup yields CDR1 KGHSH and CDR2 LQKENI. Trimming left V 2 bases short and J 5 bases short, with 12 bases between. The CDR3 loop spans 14 amino acids. CDR3 protein: CASSPGGVGTEAFF. The CDR3 bases are TGTGCCAGCTCACCAGGTGGGGTTGGTACTGAAGCTTTCTTT.

This chain links TRBV4-2 with TRBJ2-3, with D maybe TRBD1 (6 bases). The CDR3 extends over 16 amino acids. Germline lookup yields CDR1 LGHNA and CDR2 YNFKEQ. The V end lost 0 bases, the J end lost 5 bases, and 15 bases lay between the germline ends. The CDR3 nucleotides are TGTGCCAGCAGCCAAGATCAAGAACTAGGGGGAGATACGCAGTATTTT. Protein product: CASSQDQELGGDTQYF.

V and J are TRBV30 and TRBJ1-6; 9 bases are a match to TRBD1. CDR1 is GTSNPN and CDR2 is SVGIG in the germline V gene (reference sequence). V dropped 2 bases and J dropped 7; count of bases not matched to a gene: 18. CDR3 length: 19 amino acids. CDR3 in amino acids: CAWSRFGQGNKYSNSPLHF. The CDR3 DNA reads TGTGCCTGGAGTAGGTTCGGACAGGGGAATAAATATTCGAATTCACCCCTCCACTTT.

This clonotype was seen more than once but under ten times. The rearrangement links TRBV27 to TRBJ1-6; 9 bases match TRBD1. Germline V gene data show CDR1 as MNHEY and CDR2 as SMNVEV (reference sequence). This CDR3 spans 16 amino acids. Trimming removed 5 bases from V and 5 bases from J; junction bases left unmatched: 7. The CDR3 coding sequence is TGTGCCAGCAGTCCCCTTCGACAGGGGGATAATTCACCCCTCCACTTT. It encodes CASSPLRQGDNSPLHF.

The J gene is TRBJ1-4, the V gene TRBV6-1, with D unclear. The CDR3 is 11 amino acids. The V end lost 6 bases, the J end lost 4 bases, and 3 bases lay between the germline ends. The germline V gene encodes CDR1 MNHNS and CDR2 SASEGT. The CDR3 sequence: CASSLNEKLFF. The CDR3 nucleotides are TGTGCCAGCAGCCTTAATGAAAAACTGTTTTTT.

The chain employs TRBV7-2 and TRBJ2-1; D not certain. Germline V gives CDR1 SGHTA, CDR2 FQGNSA. This CDR3 comprises 13 residues. V was shortened by 2 bases and J by 5 bases, with 7 bases between the two germline ends. The CDR3 is CASSLSRNNEQFF. The CDR3 DNA follows: TGTGCCAGCAGCTTAAGCAGGAACAATGAGCAGTTCTTC.

This clonotype turned up a few times. The rearrangement links TRBV20-1 to TRBJ2-2, with 7 nucleotides matching TRBD1. The CDR3 totals 13 residues. From germline, CDR1 is DFQATT and CDR2 SNEGSKA (reference sequence). The ends lost 3 bases at V and 7 bases at J; junction bases unmatched: 5. CDR3 sequence: CSARTGWNGELFF. The CDR3 DNA follows: TGCAGTGCTAGGACAGGGTGGAACGGGGAGCTGTTTTTT.

This clonotype was picked up a small number of times. The rearrangement links TRBV20-1 to TRBJ1-1; D ambiguous. CDR1 DFQATT and CDR2 SNEGSKA come from the germline V gene (reference sequence). V shed 2 bases and J shed 4 bases, with 14 bases lying between them. This CDR3 comprises 14 residues. The CDR3 spells CSARMGRLRTEAFF. The DNA of the CDR3 is TGCAGTGCTAGAATGGGTCGGTTGCGCACTGAAGCTTTCTTT.

In its sample, this clonotype was seen a few times. This chain uses TRBV6-1 with TRBJ1-6; 8 bases agree with TRBD1. This CDR3 has 15 amino acids. V shed 4 bases and J 9 bases; nucleotides not matched to a gene: 8. CDR1 and CDR2 from the germline V gene are MNHNS and SASEGT. The CDR3 loop reads CASSGYTGGGSPLHF. CDR3 bases: TGTGCCAGCAGTGGCTACACAGGGGGTGGTTCACCCCTCCACTTT.

V usage is TRBV7-2 and J usage is TRBJ1-5, with D perhaps matching TRBD1 (6 bases). The V gene's germline CDR1 is SGHTA and CDR2 FQGNSA. This CDR3 has 15 residues. V lost 5 bases and J lost 3, with 14 bases in between. CDR3 nucleotide sequence: TGTGCCAGCAGCAGGGGGTCGGGGAACAATCAGCCCCAGCATTTT. This encodes CASSRGSGNNQPQHF.

V and J are TRBV28 and TRBJ1-2; 8 nucleotides match TRBD1. The CDR3 is 13 residues long. V gave up 5 bases and J gave up 8 bases; unmatched junction bases: 7. The germline CDR1 and CDR2 sequences are MDHEN and SYDVKM. CDR3: CASSGAGGQGYTF. CDR3 nucleotides: TGTGCCAGCAGTGGGGCAGGGGGCCAAGGCTACACCTTC.

This clonotype turned up a few times. This chain uses TRBV6-2 or TRBV6-3 with TRBJ2-5; a weak D match, TRBD2 (6 bases). This CDR3 region has 16 residues. Germline lookup yields CDR1 MNHEY and CDR2 SVGEGT. V lost 0 bases to trimming and J lost 5 bases, with 16 bases between them. CDR3 in amino acids: CASSYSLAGRGETQYF. CDR3 bases: TGTGCCAGCAGTTACTCTCTTGCGGGTCGGGGGGAGACCCAGTACTTC.

This clonotype was counted between two and nine times. The rearrangement joins TRBV6-5 to TRBJ2-7; D gene unclear. Germline-derived CDR1 and CDR2 are MNHEY and SVGAGI. This CDR3 comprises 14 residues. Trimming left V 4 bases short and J 2 bases short, with 12 bases between. The CDR3 loop reads CASSSPSGAYEQYF. The CDR3 nucleotides are TGTGCCAGCAGTTCCCCCTCTGGGGCCTACGAGCAGTACTTC.

This rearrangement joins TRBV27 to TRBJ2-3; D uncertain. The germline V and J ends were trimmed by 2 bases and 0 bases, with 12 bases remaining between them. From germline, CDR1 is MNHEY and CDR2 SMNVEV (reference sequence). This CDR3 comprises 16 residues. The CDR3: CASSLVGRKSTDTQYF. CDR3 coding DNA: TGTGCCAGCAGTTTAGTAGGACGAAAAAGCACAGATACGCAGTATTTT.

A few counts support this clonotype. This chain links TRBV7-2 with TRBJ1-6, with D possibly matching TRBD1 (5 bases). Trimming took off 1 base at V and 8 bases at J, with 12 bases between the two ends. Per germline, CDR1 SGHTA and CDR2 FQGNSA. CDR3 length equals 15 residues. The CDR3 DNA is TGTGCCAGCAGCTTAGGGGGCGGGATTTATTCACCCCTCCACTTT. Protein product: CASSLGGGIYSPLHF.

The V gene is TRBV30, the J gene TRBJ1-6; D is undetermined. Germline CDR1 and CDR2: GTSNPN and SVGIG (reference sequence). The V end lost 3 bases, the J end lost 9 bases, and 15 bases lay between the germline ends. The CDR3 totals 14 residues. The CDR3 is CAWRQDQYPSPLHF. In DNA, the CDR3 is TGTGCCTGGAGGCAGGACCAATACCCTTCACCCCTCCACTTT.

The chain recombines TRBV24-1 with TRBJ1-2; the D is unclear. This CDR3 contains 14 residues. Germline V gene lookup returns CDR1 KGHDR and CDR2 SFDVKD. Trimming removed 2 bases at V and 4 bases at J, with 10 bases between. CDR3 region: CATSDSSRAYGYTF. The CDR3 bases are TGTGCCACCAGTGATTCGTCGAGGGCCTATGGCTACACCTTC.

This clonotype was detected a few times. The chain joins TRBV6-2 or TRBV6-3 to TRBJ2-3; D is unresolved. Germline V gene sequence: CDR1 MNHEY, CDR2 SVGEGT. There are 15 residues in the CDR3. Trimming shortened V by 5 bases and J by 1 base, and 13 bases separated the two germline ends. CDR3 region: CASSTLRTRTDTQYF. CDR3 DNA: TGTGCCAGCAGTACCCTGCGGACCCGCACAGATACGCAGTATTTT.

This clonotype turned up a few times. This chain links TRBV7-2 with TRBJ1-2, with D unresolved. The CDR3 sequence is 14 residues long. Germline-derived CDR1 and CDR2 are SGHTA and FQGNSA. V was shortened by 4 bases and J by 1 base, with 10 bases between the two germline ends. In DNA, the CDR3 is TGTGCCAGCAGCTCAGGCCGGGGTAACTATGGCTACACCTTC. Translation: CASSSGRGNYGYTF.

This clonotype has a handful of counts. V usage is TRBV6-1 and J usage is TRBJ1-5; tentatively, D is TRBD1 (5 bases). Trimming removed 4 bases at V and 4 bases at J, with 17 bases between. The CDR3 is 16 amino acids. Germline assignment: CDR1 MNHNS and CDR2 SASEGT. The CDR3 here is CASSALSGLNNQPQHF. Here the CDR3 DNA reads TGTGCCAGCAGTGCCCTCTCGGGACTGAATAATCAGCCCCAGCATTTT.

This clonotype was observed once. The chain links TRBV20-1 to TRBJ1-1; tentatively, D is TRBD1 (5 bases). Per the germline V gene, CDR1 is DFQATT and CDR2 is SNEGSKA (reference sequence). With 0 bases removed from V and 5 bases from J, the gap between germline ends came to 10 bases. The CDR3 spans 13 residues. CDR3 residues: CSARDGRGTEAFF. The CDR3 DNA follows: TGCAGTGCTAGAGATGGGCGGGGGACTGAAGCTTTCTTT.

The rearrangement joins TRBV7-2 to TRBJ2-5; D possibly corresponds to TRBD1 (5 bases). The CDR3 loop spans 15 amino acids. Germline CDR1 reads SGHTA; CDR2 reads FQGNSA. V lost 2 bases to trimming and J lost 4 bases, with 14 bases between them. CDR3 region: CASSLSIRTLETQYF. CDR3 in DNA: TGTGCCAGCAGCTTATCCATAAGGACACTAGAGACCCAGTACTTC.

The chain links TRBV6-1 to TRBJ2-5; 7 nucleotides agree with TRBD1. This CDR3 region has 15 residues. V lost 7 bases, J lost 7 bases, and 15 bases stayed unmatched. CDR1 is MNHNS, CDR2 SASEGT, per germline. CDR3 nucleotides: TGTGCCAGCATTGCCCGGGACAGCCTTCCAGGGACCCAGTACTTC. It translates to CASIARDSLPGTQYF.

V gene TRBV6-1 combines with J gene TRBJ2-7, with no clear D. This CDR3 spans 14 amino acids. V was cut by 4 bases and J by 2 bases, with 12 bases left in between. Germline V gives CDR1 MNHNS, CDR2 SASEGT. CDR3 in amino acids: CASSGPPGAYEQYF. Written as DNA, the CDR3 is TGTGCCAGCAGTGGACCACCTGGGGCCTACGAGCAGTACTTC.